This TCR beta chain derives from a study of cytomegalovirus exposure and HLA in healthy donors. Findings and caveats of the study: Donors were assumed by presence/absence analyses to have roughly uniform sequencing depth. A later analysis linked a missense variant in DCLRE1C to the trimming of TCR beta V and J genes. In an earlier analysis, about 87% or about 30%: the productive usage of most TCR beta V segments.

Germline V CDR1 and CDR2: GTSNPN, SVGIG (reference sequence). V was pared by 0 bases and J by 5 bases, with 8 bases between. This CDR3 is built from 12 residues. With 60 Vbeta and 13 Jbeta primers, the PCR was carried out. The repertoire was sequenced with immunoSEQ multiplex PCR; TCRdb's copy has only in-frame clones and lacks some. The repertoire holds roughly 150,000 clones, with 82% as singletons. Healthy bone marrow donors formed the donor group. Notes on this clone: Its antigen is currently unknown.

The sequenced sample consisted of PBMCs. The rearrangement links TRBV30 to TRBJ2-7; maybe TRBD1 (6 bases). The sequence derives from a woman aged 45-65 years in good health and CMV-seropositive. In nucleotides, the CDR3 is TGTGCCTGGAGTGTAGGGGGAAACGAGCAGTACTTC. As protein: CAWSVGGNEQYF.